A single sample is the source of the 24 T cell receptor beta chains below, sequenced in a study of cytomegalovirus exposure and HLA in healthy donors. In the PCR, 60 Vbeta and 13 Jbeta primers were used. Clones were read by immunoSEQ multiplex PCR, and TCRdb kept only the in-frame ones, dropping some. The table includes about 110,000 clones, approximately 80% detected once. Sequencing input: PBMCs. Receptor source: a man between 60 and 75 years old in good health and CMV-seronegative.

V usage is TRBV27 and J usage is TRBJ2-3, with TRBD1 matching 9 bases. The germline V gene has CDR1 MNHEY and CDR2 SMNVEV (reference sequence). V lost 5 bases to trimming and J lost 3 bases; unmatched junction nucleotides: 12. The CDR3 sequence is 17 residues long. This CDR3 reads CASSTRPRDRATDTQYF. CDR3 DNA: TGTGCCAGCAGTACCCGCCCACGGGACAGGGCTACAGATACGCAGTATTTT.

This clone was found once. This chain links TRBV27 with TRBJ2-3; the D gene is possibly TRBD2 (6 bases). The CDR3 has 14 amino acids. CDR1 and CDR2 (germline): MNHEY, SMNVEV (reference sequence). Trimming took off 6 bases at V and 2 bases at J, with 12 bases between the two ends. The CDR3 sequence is CASRRLVPTDTQYF. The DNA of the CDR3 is TGTGCCAGCAGACGACTAGTTCCCACAGATACGCAGTATTTT.

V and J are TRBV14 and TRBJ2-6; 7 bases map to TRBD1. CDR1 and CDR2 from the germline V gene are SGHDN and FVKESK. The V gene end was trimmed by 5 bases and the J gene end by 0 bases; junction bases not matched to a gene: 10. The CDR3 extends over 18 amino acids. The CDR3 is CASSEAGTAISGANVLTF. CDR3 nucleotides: TGTGCCAGCAGCGAAGCCGGGACAGCCATCTCTGGGGCCAACGTCCTGACTTTC.

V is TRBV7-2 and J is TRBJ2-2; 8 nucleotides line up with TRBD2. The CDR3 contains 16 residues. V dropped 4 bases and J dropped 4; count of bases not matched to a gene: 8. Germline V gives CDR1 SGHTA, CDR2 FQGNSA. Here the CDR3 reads CASSYPRGGTTGELFF. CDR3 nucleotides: TGTGCCAGCAGCTATCCTCGGGGGGGCACCACCGGGGAGCTGTTTTTT.

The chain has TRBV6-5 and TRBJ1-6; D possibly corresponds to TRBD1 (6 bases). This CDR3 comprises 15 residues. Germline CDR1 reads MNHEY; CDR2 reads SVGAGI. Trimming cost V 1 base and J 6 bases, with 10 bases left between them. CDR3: CASSYFGGGNSPLHF. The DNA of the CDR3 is TGTGCCAGCAGTTACTTTGGGGGCGGTAATTCACCCCTCCACTTT.

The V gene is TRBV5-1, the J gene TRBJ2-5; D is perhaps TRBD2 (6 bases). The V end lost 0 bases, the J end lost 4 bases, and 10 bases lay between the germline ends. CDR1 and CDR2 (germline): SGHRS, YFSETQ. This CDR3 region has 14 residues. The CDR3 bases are TGCGCCAGCAGCTTGGGTGGAGGGACAGAGACCCAGTACTTC. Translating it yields CASSLGGGTETQYF.

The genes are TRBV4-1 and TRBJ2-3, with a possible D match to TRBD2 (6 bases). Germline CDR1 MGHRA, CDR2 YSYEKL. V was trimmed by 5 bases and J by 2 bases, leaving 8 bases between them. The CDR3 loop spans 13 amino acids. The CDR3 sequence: CASSWDFTDTQYF. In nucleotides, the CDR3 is TGCGCCAGCAGCTGGGACTTCACAGATACGCAGTATTTT.

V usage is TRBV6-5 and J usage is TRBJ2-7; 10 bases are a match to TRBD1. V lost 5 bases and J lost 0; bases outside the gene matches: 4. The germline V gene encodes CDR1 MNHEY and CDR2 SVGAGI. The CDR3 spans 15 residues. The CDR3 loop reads CASSGTGESSYEQYF. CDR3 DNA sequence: TGTGCCAGCAGTGGGACAGGGGAAAGCTCCTACGAGCAGTACTTC.

This chain's CDR3 is CASSERTAFYGYTF. DNA for the CDR3: TGTGCCAGCAGTGAACGGACAGCGTTTTATGGCTACACCTTC. The chain carries TRBV25-1 and TRBJ1-2, with D perhaps TRBD1 (6 bases). Deletions cut 2 bases from V and 5 bases from J, with 12 bases between. Germline V gene lookup returns CDR1 MGHDK and CDR2 SYGVNS. CDR3 length: 14 residues.

CDR3 in DNA: TGTGCCAGTTCAACCGGGACAGGGAGGAACTATGGCTACACCTTC. Residues: CASSTGTGRNYGYTF. The chain links TRBV19 to TRBJ1-2; 9 bases are a match to TRBD1. Germline V gene lookup returns CDR1 LNHDA and CDR2 SQIVND (reference sequence). The trim removed 8 bases at V and 2 bases at J, leaving 9 bases unmatched. The CDR3 totals 15 residues.

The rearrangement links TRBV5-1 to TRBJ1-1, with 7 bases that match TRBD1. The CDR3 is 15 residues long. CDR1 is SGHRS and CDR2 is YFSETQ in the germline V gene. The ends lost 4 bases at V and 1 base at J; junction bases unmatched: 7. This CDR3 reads CASSLPTGQNTEAFF. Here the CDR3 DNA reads TGCGCCAGCAGCCTACCGACAGGGCAGAACACTGAAGCTTTCTTT. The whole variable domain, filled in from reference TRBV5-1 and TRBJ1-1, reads KAGVTQTPRYLIKTRGQQVTLSCSPISGHRSVSWYQQTPGQGLQFLFEYFSETQRNKGNFPGRFSGRQFSNSRSEMNVSTLELGDSALYLCASSLPTGQNTEAFFGQGTRLTVV.

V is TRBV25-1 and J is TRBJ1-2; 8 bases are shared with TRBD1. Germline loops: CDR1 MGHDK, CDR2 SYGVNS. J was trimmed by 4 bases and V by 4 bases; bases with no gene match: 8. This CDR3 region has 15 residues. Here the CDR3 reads CASSAQGGSGYGYTF. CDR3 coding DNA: TGTGCCAGCAGTGCACAGGGGGGTAGCGGCTATGGCTACACCTTC.

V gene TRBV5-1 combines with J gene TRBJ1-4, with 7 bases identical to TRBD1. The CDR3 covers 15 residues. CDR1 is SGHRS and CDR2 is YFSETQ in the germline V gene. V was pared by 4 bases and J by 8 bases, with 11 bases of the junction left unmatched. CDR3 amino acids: CASSPRPGGSEKLFF. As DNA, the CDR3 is TGCGCCAGCAGCCCCAGGCCAGGGGGAAGCGAAAAACTGTTTTTT.

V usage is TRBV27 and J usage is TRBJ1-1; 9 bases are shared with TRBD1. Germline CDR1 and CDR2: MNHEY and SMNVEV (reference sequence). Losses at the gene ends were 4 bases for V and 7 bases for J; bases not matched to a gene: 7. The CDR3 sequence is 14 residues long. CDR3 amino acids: CASSSRTGAGEAFF. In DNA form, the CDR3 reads TGTGCCAGCAGTTCTCGGACAGGGGCCGGTGAAGCTTTCTTT.

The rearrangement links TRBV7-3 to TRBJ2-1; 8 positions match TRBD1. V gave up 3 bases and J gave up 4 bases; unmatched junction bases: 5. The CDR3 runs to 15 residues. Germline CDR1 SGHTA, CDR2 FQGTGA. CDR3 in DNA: TGTGCCAGCAGCTTCAGAGGACAGGGATACAATGAGCAGTTCTTC. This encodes CASSFRGQGYNEQFF. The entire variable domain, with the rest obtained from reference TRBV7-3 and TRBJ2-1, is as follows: GAGVSQTPSNKVTEKGKYVELRCDPISGHTALYWYRQSLGQGPEFLIYFQGTGAADDSGLPNDRFFAVRPEGSVSTLKIQRTERGDSAVYLCASSFRGQGYNEQFFGPGTRLTVL.

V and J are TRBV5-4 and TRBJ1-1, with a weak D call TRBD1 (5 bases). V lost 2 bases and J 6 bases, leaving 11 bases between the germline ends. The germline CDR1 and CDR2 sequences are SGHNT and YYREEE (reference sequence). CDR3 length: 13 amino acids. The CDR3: CASSLGQGPEAFF. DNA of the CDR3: TGTGCCAGCAGCTTAGGGCAGGGCCCTGAAGCTTTCTTT.

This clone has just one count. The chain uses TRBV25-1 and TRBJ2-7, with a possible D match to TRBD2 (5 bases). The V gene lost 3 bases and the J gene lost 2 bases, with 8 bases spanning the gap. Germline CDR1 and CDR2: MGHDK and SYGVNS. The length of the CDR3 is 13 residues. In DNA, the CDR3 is TGTGCCAGCAGTGAGACTACAACCTACGAGCAGTACTTC. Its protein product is CASSETTTYEQYF.

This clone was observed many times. In nucleotides, the CDR3 is TGTGCCAGCAGCTTAGCGCTGCAGGGAAGAGAAGCTTTCTTT. Translated, it gives CASSLALQGREAFF. The gene calls are TRBV7-9 and TRBJ1-1, with a possible D match to TRBD1 (5 bases). Per the germline V gene, CDR1 is SEHNR and CDR2 is FQNEAQ (reference sequence). This CDR3 is built from 14 residues. Trimming left V 0 bases short and J 8 bases short, with 13 bases between.

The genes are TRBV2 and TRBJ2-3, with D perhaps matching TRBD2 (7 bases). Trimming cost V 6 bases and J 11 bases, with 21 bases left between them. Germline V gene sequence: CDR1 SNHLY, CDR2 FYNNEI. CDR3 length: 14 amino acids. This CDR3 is CASREGRGAMGQYF. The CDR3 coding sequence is TGTGCCAGCAGGGAGGGGAGGGGGGCCATGGGGCAGTATTTT.

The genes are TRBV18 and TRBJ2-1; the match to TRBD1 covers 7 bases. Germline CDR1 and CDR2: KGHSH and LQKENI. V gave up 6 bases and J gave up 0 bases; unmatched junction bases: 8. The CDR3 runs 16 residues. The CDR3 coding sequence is TGTGCCAGCTCGCAAACTTCAGGGGGCTCCTACAATGAGCAGTTCTTC. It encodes CASSQTSGGSYNEQFF.

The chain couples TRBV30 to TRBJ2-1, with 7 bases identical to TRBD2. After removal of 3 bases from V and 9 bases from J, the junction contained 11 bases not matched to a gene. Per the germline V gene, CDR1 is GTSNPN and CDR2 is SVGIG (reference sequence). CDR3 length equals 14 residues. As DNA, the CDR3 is TGTGCCTGGAGGGGGGGGTTAATCGGTGGTGAGCAGTTCTTC. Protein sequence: CAWRGGLIGGEQFF.

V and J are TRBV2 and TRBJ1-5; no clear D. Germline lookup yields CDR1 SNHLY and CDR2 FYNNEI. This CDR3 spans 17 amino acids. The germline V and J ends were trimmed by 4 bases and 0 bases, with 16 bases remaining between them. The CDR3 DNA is TGTGCCAGCAGTGGACGAGGTGGCAGTTATAGCAATCAGCCCCAGCATTTT. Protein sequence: CASSGRGGSYSNQPQHF.

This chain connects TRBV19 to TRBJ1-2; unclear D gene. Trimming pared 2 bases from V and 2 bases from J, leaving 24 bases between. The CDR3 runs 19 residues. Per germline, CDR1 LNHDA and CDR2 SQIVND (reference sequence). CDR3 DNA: TGTGCCAGTAGTATAAGCTGGGCGGGGTTCGGCTGGGAGAACTATGGCTACACCTTC. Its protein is CASSISWAGFGWENYGYTF.

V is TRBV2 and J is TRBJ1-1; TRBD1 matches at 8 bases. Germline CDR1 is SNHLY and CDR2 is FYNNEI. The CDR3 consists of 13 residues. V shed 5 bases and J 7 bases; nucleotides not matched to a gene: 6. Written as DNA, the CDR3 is TGTGCCAGCAGTCTGACAGGGGTTATTGAAGCTTTCTTT. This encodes CASSLTGVIEAFF. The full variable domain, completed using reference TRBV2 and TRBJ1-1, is EPEVTQTPSHQVTQMGQEVILRCVPISNHLYFYWYRQILGQKVEFLVSFYNNEISEKSEIFDDQFSVERPDGSNFTLKIRSTKLEDSAMYFCASSLTGVIEAFFGQGTRLTVV.